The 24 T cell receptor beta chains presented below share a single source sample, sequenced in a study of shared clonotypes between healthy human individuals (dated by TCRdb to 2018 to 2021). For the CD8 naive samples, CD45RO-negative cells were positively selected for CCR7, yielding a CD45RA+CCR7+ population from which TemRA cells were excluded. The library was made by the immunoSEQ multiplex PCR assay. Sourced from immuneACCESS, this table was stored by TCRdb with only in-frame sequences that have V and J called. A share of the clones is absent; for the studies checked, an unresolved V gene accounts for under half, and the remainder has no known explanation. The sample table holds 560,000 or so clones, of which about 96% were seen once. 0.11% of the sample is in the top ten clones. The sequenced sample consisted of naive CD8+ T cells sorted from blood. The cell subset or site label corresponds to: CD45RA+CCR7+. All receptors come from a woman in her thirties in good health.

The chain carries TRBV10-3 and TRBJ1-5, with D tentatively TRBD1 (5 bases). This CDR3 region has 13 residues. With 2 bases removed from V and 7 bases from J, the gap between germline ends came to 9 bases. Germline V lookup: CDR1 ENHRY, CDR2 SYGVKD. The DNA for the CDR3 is TGTGCCATCAGTGAGGGGGGGGGACAGCCCCAGCATTTT. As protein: CAISEGGGQPQHF.

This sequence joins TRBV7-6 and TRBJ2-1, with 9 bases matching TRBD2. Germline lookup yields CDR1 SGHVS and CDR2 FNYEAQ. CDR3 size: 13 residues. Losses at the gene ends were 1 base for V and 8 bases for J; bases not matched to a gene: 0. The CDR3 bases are TGTGCCAGCAGCTTAGAGCGGGGGGATGAGCAGTTCTTC. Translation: CASSLERGDEQFF.

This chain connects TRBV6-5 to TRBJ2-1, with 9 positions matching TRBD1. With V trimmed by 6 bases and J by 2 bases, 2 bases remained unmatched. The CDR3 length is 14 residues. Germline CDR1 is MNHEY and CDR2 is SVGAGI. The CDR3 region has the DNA TGTGCCAGCAGGGGACAGGGACCCTACAATGAGCAGTTCTTC. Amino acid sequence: CASRGQGPYNEQFF.

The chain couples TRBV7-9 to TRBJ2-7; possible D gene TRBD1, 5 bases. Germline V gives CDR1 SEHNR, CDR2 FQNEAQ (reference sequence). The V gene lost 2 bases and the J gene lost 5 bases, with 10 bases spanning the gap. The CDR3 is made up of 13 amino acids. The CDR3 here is CASSLKGRDEQYF. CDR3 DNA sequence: TGTGCCAGCAGCTTAAAGGGCAGGGACGAGCAGTACTTC.

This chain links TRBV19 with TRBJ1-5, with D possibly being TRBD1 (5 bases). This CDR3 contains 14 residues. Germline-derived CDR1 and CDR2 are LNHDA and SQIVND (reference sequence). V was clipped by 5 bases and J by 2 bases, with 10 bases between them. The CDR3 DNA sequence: TGTGCCAGTAGTGGGGGGGAGGGCAATCAGCCCCAGCATTTT. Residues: CASSGGEGNQPQHF.

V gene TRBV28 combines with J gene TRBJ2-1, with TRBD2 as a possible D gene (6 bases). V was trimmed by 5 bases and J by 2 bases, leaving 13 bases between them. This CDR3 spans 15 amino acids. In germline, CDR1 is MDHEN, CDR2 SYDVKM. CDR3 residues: CASSQLAGAYNEQFF. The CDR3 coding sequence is TGTGCCAGCAGTCAACTAGCTGGCGCCTACAATGAGCAGTTCTTC.

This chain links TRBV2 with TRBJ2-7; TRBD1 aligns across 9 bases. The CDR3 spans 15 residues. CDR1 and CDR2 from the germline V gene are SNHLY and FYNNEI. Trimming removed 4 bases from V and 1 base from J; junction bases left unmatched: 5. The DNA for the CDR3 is TGTGCCAGCAGTGTAAGGGACAGGGCATCCTACGAGCAGTACTTC. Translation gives CASSVRDRASYEQYF. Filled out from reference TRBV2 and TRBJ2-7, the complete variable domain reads EPEVTQTPSHQVTQMGQEVILRCVPISNHLYFYWYRQILGQKVEFLVSFYNNEISEKSEIFDDQFSVERPDGSNFTLKIRSTKLEDSAMYFCASSVRDRASYEQYFGPGTRLTVT.

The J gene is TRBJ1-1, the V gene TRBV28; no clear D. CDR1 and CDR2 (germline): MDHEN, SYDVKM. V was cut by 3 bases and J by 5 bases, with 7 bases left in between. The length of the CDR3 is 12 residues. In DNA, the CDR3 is TGTGCCAGCAGTTTTACCCGAACTGAAGCTTTCTTT. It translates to CASSFTRTEAFF.

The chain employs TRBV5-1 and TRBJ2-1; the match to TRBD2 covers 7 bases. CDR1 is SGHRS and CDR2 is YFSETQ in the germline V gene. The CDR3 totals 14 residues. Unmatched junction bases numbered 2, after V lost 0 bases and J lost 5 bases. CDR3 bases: TGCGCCAGCAGCTTGGAGGGAGGGGACAATGAGCAGTTCTTC. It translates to CASSLEGGDNEQFF.

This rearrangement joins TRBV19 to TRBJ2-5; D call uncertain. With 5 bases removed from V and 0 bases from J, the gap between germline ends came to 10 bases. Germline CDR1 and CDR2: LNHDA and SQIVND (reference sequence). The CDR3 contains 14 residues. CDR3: CASSRKVYQETQYF. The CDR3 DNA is TGTGCCAGTAGTCGGAAAGTGTACCAAGAGACCCAGTACTTC.

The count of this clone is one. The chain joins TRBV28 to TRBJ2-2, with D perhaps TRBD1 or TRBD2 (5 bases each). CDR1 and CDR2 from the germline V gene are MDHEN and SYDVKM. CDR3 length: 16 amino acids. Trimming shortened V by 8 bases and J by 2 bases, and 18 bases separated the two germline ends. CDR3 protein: CASGQPGRVNTGELFF. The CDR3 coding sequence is TGTGCCAGCGGACAACCGGGACGGGTAAACACCGGGGAGCTGTTTTTT.

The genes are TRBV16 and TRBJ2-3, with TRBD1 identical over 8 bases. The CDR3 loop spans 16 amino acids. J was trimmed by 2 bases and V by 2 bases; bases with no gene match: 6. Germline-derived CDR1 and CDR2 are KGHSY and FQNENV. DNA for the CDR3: TGTGCCAGCAGCCAACCCGACAGGGGCGTCACAGATACGCAGTATTTT. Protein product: CASSQPDRGVTDTQYF.

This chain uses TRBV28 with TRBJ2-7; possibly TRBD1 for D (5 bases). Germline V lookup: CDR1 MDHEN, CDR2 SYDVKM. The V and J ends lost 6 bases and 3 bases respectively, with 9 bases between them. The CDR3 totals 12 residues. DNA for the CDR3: TGTGCCAGCAGCGTAGGGGACTACGAGCAGTACTTC. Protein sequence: CASSVGDYEQYF.

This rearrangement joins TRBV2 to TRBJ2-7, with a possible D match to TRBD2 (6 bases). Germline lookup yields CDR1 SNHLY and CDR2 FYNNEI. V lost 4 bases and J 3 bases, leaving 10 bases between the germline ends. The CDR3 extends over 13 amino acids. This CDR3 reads CASSGRANYEQYF. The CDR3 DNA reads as TGTGCCAGCAGTGGGAGGGCAAACTACGAGCAGTACTTC.

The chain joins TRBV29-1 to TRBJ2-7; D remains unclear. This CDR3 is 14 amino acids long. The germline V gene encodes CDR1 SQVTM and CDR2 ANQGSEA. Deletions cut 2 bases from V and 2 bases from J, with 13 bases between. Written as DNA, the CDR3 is TGCAGCGTTGAATGGCCAGAGAGAGCCTACGAGCAGTACTTC. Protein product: CSVEWPERAYEQYF.

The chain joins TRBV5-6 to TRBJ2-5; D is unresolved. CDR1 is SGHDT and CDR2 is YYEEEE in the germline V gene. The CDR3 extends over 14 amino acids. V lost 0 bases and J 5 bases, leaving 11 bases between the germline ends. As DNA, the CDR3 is TGTGCCAGCAGCTTGGAGGTTAGCAAGGAGACCCAGTACTTC. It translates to CASSLEVSKETQYF.

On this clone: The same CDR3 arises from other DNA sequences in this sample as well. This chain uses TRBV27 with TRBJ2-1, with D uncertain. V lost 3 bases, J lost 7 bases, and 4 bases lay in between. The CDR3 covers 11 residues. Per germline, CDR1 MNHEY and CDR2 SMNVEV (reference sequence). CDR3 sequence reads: CASSLGNEQFF. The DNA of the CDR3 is TGTGCCAGCAGTTTGGGGAATGAGCAGTTCTTC.

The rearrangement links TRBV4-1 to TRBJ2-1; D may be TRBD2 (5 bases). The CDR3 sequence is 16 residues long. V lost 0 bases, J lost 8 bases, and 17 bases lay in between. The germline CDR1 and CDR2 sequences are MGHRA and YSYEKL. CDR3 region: CASSQEFAGLRDEQFF. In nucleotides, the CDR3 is TGCGCCAGCAGCCAAGAGTTCGCGGGTCTACGTGATGAGCAGTTCTTC.

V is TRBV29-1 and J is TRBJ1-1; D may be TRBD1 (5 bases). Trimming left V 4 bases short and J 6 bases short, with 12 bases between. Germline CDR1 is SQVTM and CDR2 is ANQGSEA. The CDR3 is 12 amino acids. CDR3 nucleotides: TGCAGCGTTGCCCGGCGGGGCCCTGAAGCTTTCTTT. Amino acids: CSVARRGPEAFF.

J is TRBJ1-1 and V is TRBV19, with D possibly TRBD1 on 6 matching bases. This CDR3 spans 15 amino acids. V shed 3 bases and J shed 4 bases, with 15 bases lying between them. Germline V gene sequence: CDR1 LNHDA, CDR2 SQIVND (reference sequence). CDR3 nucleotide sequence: TGTGCCAGTAGTATGGTACAGGGTCGTCCCACTGAAGCTTTCTTT. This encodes CASSMVQGRPTEAFF. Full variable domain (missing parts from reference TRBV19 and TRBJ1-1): DGGITQSPKYLFRKEGQNVTLSCEQNLNHDAMYWYRQDPGQGLRLIYYSQIVNDFQKGDIAEGYSVSREKKESFPLTVTSAQKNPTAFYLCASSMVQGRPTEAFFGQGTRLTVV.

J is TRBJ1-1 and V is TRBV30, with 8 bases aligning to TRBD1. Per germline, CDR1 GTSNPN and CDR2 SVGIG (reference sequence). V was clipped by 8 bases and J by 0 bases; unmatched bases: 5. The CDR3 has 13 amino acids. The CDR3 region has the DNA TGTGCCGGGGACAGGACGGTGAACACTGAAGCTTTCTTT. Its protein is CAGDRTVNTEAFF.

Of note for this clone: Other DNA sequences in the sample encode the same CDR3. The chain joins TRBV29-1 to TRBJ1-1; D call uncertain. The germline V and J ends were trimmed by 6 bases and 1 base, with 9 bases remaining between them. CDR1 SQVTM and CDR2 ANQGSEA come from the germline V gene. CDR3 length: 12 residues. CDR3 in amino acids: CSVVGQNTEAFF. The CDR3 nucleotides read TGCAGCGTGGTCGGCCAGAACACTGAAGCTTTCTTT.

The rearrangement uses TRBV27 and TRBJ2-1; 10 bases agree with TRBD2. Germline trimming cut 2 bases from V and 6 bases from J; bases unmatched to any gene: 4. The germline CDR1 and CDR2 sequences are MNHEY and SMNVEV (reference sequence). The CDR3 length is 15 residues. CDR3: CASSLKREGLNEQFF. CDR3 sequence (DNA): TGTGCCAGCAGTTTAAAGCGGGAGGGCCTCAATGAGCAGTTCTTC.

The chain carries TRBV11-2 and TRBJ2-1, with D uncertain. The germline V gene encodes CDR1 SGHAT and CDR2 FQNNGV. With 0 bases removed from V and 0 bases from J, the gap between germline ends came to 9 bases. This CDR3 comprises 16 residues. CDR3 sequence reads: CASSLEGGSSYNEQFF. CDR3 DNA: TGTGCCAGCAGCTTAGAGGGCGGTTCCTCCTACAATGAGCAGTTCTTC. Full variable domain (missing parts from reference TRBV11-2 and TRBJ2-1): EAGVAQSPRYKIIEKRQSVAFWCNPISGHATLYWYQQILGQGPKLLIQFQNNGVVDDSQLPKDRFSAERLKGVDSTLKIQPAKLEDSAVYLCASSLEGGSSYNEQFFGPGTRLTVL.